One sample yielded the 2 T cell receptor beta chains listed below, sequenced in a study of response to subunit inactivated influenza vaccine. From the RT-PCR reads, TCRdb called clonotypes with MiXCR, one entry per CDR3 protein. The sample holds roughly 700,000 distinct CDR3 sequences; about 14% are singletons and the top ten take 6% to 7%. This sample comprised PBMCs from blood, obtained roughly 15 days before vaccination. These receptors all come from a man in his fifties or sixties who received an inactivated influenza vaccine.

This clonotype was recorded many times. At one end, the junction sequence differs from germline, possibly due to a read error. The V and J genes are TRBV29-1 and TRBJ2-5; no definite D call. CDR3 length: 10 amino acids. Germline V lookup: CDR1 SQVTM, CDR2 ANQGSEA. The CDR3 nucleotides read TGCAGCGTTCAAGAAGAGACCCAGTACTTC. Encoded protein: CSVQEETQYF.

CDR3 coding DNA: TGTGCCAGCAGTTACGTTTCAGGCCACACTGAAGCTTTCTTT. Amino acids: CASSYVSGHTEAFF. The rearrangement links TRBV6-5 to TRBJ1-1, with unresolved D. This CDR3 comprises 14 residues. V lost 2 bases and J 3 bases, leaving 10 bases between the germline ends. From germline, CDR1 is MNHEY and CDR2 SVGAGI.